The 27 T cell receptor beta chains reported below all come from one sample, sequenced in a study of vaccination and CD4 T cells after COVID-19. What these receptors recognize is not known. The Oncomine TCR Beta short-read assay sequenced DNA from cultured CD4+ T cells. TCRdb used MiXCR to reprocess the PCR reads, holding one entry per CDR3 protein. The data contain nearly 15,000 distinct CDR3 sequences, about 77% of them singletons. Regarding treatment: 10-day PBMC culture with coronavirus spike peptide pools or control peptides (ViraFEST assay). The sample here was CD4+ T cells from blood, cultured in vitro, taken after SARS-CoV-2 vaccination. Every receptor here comes from a human donor who received a COVID-19 vaccine.

The rearrangement joins TRBV30 to TRBJ1-1; D unclear. Germline V CDR1 and CDR2: GTSNPN, SVGIG (reference sequence). V was pared by 0 bases and J by 4 bases, with 12 bases between. The CDR3 runs to 14 residues. The CDR3 here is CAWSVAGRATEAFF. In DNA, the CDR3 is TGTGCCTGGAGTGTAGCCGGGAGAGCCACTGAAGCTTTCTTT.

V and J are TRBV2 and TRBJ2-7, with 7 bases lining up with TRBD2. The V gene's germline CDR1 is SNHLY and CDR2 FYNNEI. This CDR3 is 13 amino acids long. Unmatched junction bases numbered 10, after V lost 7 bases and J lost 7 bases. CDR3 sequence reads: CASILLGEGEQYF. CDR3 sequence (DNA): TGTGCCAGCATCCTCTTGGGGGAGGGGGAGCAGTACTTC.

The chain carries TRBV19 and TRBJ2-3; perhaps TRBD1 as D (6 bases). V lost 2 bases, J lost 1 base, and 13 bases lay in between. The germline V gene has CDR1 LNHDA and CDR2 SQIVND (reference sequence). This CDR3 comprises 16 residues. The CDR3 bases are TGTGCCAGTAGTATAATGACAGGTTCCGGCACAGATACGCAGTATTTT. Encoded protein: CASSIMTGSGTDTQYF.

The chain uses TRBV25-1 and TRBJ2-5; D may be TRBD1 or TRBD2 (6 bases each). Germline loops: CDR1 MGHDK, CDR2 SYGVNS. With 3 bases removed from V and 4 bases from J, the gap between germline ends came to 12 bases. The CDR3 contains 14 residues. CDR3 sequence (DNA): TGTGCCAGCAGTGAGACTGGGGGGCGAGAGACCCAGTACTTC. Translating gives CASSETGGRETQYF.

The chain recombines TRBV12-3 or TRBV12-4 with TRBJ1-5; D may be TRBD1 (5 bases). Trimming stripped 3 bases from V and 1 base from J, with 16 bases between. The CDR3 is 17 residues long. The CDR3 nucleotides read TGTGCCAGCAGTTTTGGGACTATACTCACAAGCAATCAGCCCCAGCATTTT. It encodes CASSFGTILTSNQPQHF.

The genes are TRBV6-5 and TRBJ1-1; tentative D call: TRBD1 (6 bases). This CDR3 contains 15 residues. Trimming removed 0 bases at V and 3 bases at J, with 11 bases between. Germline V gives CDR1 MNHEY, CDR2 SVGAGI. The DNA of the CDR3 is TGTGCCAGCAGTTACTCGGGGGGGCGCCACACTGAAGCTTTCTTT. Translating it yields CASSYSGGRHTEAFF.

V gene TRBV20-1 combines with J gene TRBJ1-5; unclear D gene. Germline V CDR1 and CDR2: DFQATT, SNEGSKA (reference sequence). This CDR3 is built from 13 residues. V lost 4 bases, J lost 0 bases, and 7 bases lay in between. CDR3 in DNA: TGCAGTGCTAAGACCTATAGCAATCAGCCCCAGCATTTT. This translates into CSAKTYSNQPQHF.

The chain is built from TRBV7-2 and TRBJ1-6, with TRBD1 identical over 7 bases. The V gene end was trimmed by 1 base and the J gene end by 8 bases; junction bases not matched to a gene: 5. Germline V gene data show CDR1 as SGHTA and CDR2 as FQGNSA. The CDR3 sequence is 15 residues long. The CDR3: CASSLGQGWYSPLHF. CDR3 bases: TGTGCCAGCAGCTTAGGACAGGGTTGGTATTCACCCCTCCACTTT.

This clonotype was picked up one time. This chain uses TRBV27 with TRBJ1-5, with D unresolved. Trimming shortened V by 6 bases and J by 2 bases, and 14 bases separated the two germline ends. This CDR3 has 15 amino acids. Germline CDR1 and CDR2: MNHEY and SMNVEV (reference sequence). The CDR3 region is CASRLGPEGNQPQHF. The CDR3 DNA follows: TGTGCCAGCAGGCTGGGTCCAGAAGGCAATCAGCCCCAGCATTTT.

The chain joins TRBV20-1 to TRBJ2-5, with TRBD2 matching 7 bases. Germline CDR1 DFQATT, CDR2 SNEGSKA (reference sequence). The CDR3 runs 12 residues. V lost 5 bases to trimming and J lost 3 bases; unmatched junction nucleotides: 3. CDR3 region: CSAGEGEETQYF. The CDR3 region has the DNA TGCAGTGCTGGGGAGGGAGAAGAGACCCAGTACTTC.

This rearrangement joins TRBV2 to TRBJ2-2; 12 bases align to TRBD1. Trimming cost V 3 bases and J 7 bases; bases outside gene matches: 12. Looked up from germline, CDR1 is SNHLY and CDR2 is FYNNEI. This CDR3 has 18 amino acids. The CDR3 bases are TGTGCCAGCAGTGACCTCCGTTGGGACAGGGGGCTTAACGGGGAGCTGTTTTTT. Amino acids: CASSDLRWDRGLNGELFF. Based on the CDR3 plus reference TRBV2 and TRBJ2-2, the full variable domain is EPEVTQTPSHQVTQMGQEVILRCVPISNHLYFYWYRQILGQKVEFLVSFYNNEISEKSEIFDDQFSVERPDGSNFTLKIRSTKLEDSAMYFCASSDLRWDRGLNGELFFGEGSRLTVL.

V usage is TRBV5-4 and J usage is TRBJ1-2; possible D gene TRBD1, 6 bases. Trimming removed 4 bases from V and 4 bases from J, with 14 bases in between. The CDR3 length is 14 residues. Germline CDR1 is SGHNT and CDR2 is YYREEE (reference sequence). The CDR3 sequence is CASSPGQGSYGYTF. The CDR3 DNA reads as TGTGCCAGCAGCCCGGGACAAGGTAGCTATGGCTACACCTTC.

The rearrangement links TRBV29-1 to TRBJ1-1, with D possibly matching TRBD1 (5 bases). This CDR3 has 13 amino acids. V gave up 6 bases and J gave up 5 bases, with 16 bases separating them. Germline lookup yields CDR1 SQVTM and CDR2 ANQGSEA. CDR3 in amino acids: CSVSLGGVTEAFF. DNA of the CDR3: TGCAGCGTGTCCCTCGGGGGAGTAACTGAAGCTTTCTTT.

As regards this clonotype: A much larger clone lies a single base off, so this may be a read error. This rearrangement joins TRBV12-3 or TRBV12-4 to TRBJ1-6; no reliable D call. Trimming shortened V by 6 bases and J by 0 bases, and 18 bases separated the two germline ends. CDR3 size: 18 residues. The CDR3 coding sequence is TGTGCCAGCAGCCGTACCGGGATATCCTCCTCCTATAATTCACCCCTCCACTTT. Protein: CASSRTGISSSYNSPLHF.

The CDR3 DNA follows: TGTGCCTGGAGTAGAGTACCCCTGGCAGGGATGAACACTGAAGCTTTCTTT. Protein sequence: CAWSRVPLAGMNTEAFF. V usage is TRBV30 and J usage is TRBJ1-1; a possible D gene is TRBD1 (5 bases). V dropped 2 bases and J dropped 0 bases, with 19 bases sitting between them. Germline-derived CDR1 and CDR2 are GTSNPN and SVGIG (reference sequence). The CDR3 has 17 residues.

The V call is TRBV20-1, the J call TRBJ2-4, with a weak D call TRBD1 (6 bases). CDR1 is DFQATT and CDR2 is SNEGSKA in the germline V gene (reference sequence). CDR3 length: 15 amino acids. V dropped 7 bases and J dropped 0 bases, with 16 bases sitting between them. CDR3 nucleotide sequence: TGCAGTGACATACACAGGGTCCTAGCCAAAAACATTCAGTACTTC. Translated: CSDIHRVLAKNIQYF.

The rearrangement links TRBV6-5 to TRBJ1-3; D possibly corresponds to TRBD1 (5 bases). V lost 2 bases to trimming and J lost 3 bases, with 17 bases between them. Germline assignment: CDR1 MNHEY and CDR2 SVGAGI. This CDR3 is 17 amino acids long. CDR3 nucleotides: TGTGCCAGCAGTTACAGCCAGGGAATTTCCGATGGAAACACCATATATTTT. Its protein product is CASSYSQGISDGNTIYF.

The chain couples TRBV7-8 to TRBJ1-5, with D possibly being TRBD1 (5 bases). This CDR3 is built from 14 residues. V lost 1 base and J 6 bases, leaving 10 bases between the germline ends. Looked up from germline, CDR1 is SGHVS and CDR2 is FQNEAQ. CDR3 loop: CASSLGGDGQPQHF. The CDR3 bases are TGTGCCAGCAGCTTAGGAGGGGACGGTCAGCCCCAGCATTTT.

This clonotype appeared a single time. The chain has TRBV20-1 and TRBJ2-3; 7 bases fit TRBD2. This CDR3 contains 14 residues. In germline, CDR1 is DFQATT, CDR2 SNEGSKA (reference sequence). The J segment lost 2 bases and the V segment lost 2 bases, leaving 4 bases of the junction unmatched. CDR3 in DNA: TGCAGTGCTAGACGGGCGGGGGACACAGATACGCAGTATTTT. Protein sequence: CSARRAGDTDTQYF.

The V and J genes are TRBV2 and TRBJ1-2, with D perhaps TRBD1 (6 bases). V was clipped by 4 bases and J by 2 bases, with 14 bases between them. Germline values: CDR1 SNHLY, CDR2 FYNNEI. The CDR3 has 15 residues. CDR3 sequence: CASSGPRGWNYGYTF. CDR3 nucleotides: TGTGCCAGCAGTGGCCCAAGGGGGTGGAACTATGGCTACACCTTC.

This chain joins TRBV20-1 and TRBJ1-2; no clear D. CDR3 length equals 11 residues. V was pared by 3 bases and J by 4 bases, with 6 bases between. Germline V CDR1 and CDR2: DFQATT, SNEGSKA (reference sequence). In DNA, the CDR3 is TGCAGTGCTAGTCCGGTCTATGGCTACACCTTC. Protein: CSASPVYGYTF.

The chain links TRBV6-1 to TRBJ1-3; possibly TRBD1 for D (6 bases). The germline V and J ends were trimmed by 6 bases and 4 bases, with 19 bases remaining between them. CDR3 length equals 16 residues. Germline-derived CDR1 and CDR2 are MNHNS and SASEGT. CDR3 coding DNA: TGTGCCAGCAGGCCAGATTCAGGGGAGTCAGGAAACACCATATATTTT. Protein product: CASRPDSGESGNTIYF.

The chain combines TRBV12-3 or TRBV12-4 with TRBJ1-3; D is undetermined. The V end lost 6 bases, the J end lost 5 bases, and 5 bases lay between the germline ends. This CDR3 is 11 amino acids long. CDR3 in amino acids: CASSLRNTIYF. The CDR3, as DNA: TGTGCCAGCAGCCTGAGAAACACCATATATTTT.

The chain combines TRBV12-3 or TRBV12-4 with TRBJ2-2, with 10 bases that match TRBD1. With 5 bases clipped from V and 2 bases from J, the junction kept 5 bases outside the gene matches. This CDR3 comprises 16 residues. DNA for the CDR3: TGTGCCAGCAGTAGGACAGGGGGAGCAAACACCGGGGAGCTGTTTTTT. Encoded protein: CASSRTGGANTGELFF.

This clonotype was seen only a few times. This chain links TRBV19 with TRBJ2-7; the match to TRBD1 covers 9 bases. There are 14 residues in the CDR3. The J segment lost 5 bases and the V segment lost 4 bases, leaving 6 bases of the junction unmatched. Germline assignment: CDR1 LNHDA and CDR2 SQIVND (reference sequence). The CDR3 sequence is CASSKQGAPHEQYF. CDR3 DNA: TGTGCCAGTAGTAAACAGGGGGCTCCCCACGAGCAGTACTTC. The full variable domain, completed using reference TRBV19 and TRBJ2-7, is DGGITQSPKYLFRKEGQNVTLSCEQNLNHDAMYWYRQDPGQGLRLIYYSQIVNDFQKGDIAEGYSVSREKKESFPLTVTSAQKNPTAFYLCASSKQGAPHEQYFGPGTRLTVT.

The chain joins TRBV7-9 to TRBJ1-4; 8 nucleotides line up with TRBD1. Germline CDR1 SEHNR, CDR2 FQNEAQ (reference sequence). The CDR3 consists of 15 residues. Losses at the gene ends were 6 bases for V and 7 bases for J; bases not matched to a gene: 10. The DNA of the CDR3 is TGTGCCAGCAGTTTACAGGGGGGCGCAGGTGAAAAACTGTTTTTT. Residues: CASSLQGGAGEKLFF.

Concerning this clonotype: An end of the junction differs from the germline gene, which may be a read error. The chain is built from TRBV30 and TRBJ1-5; maybe TRBD1 (5 bases). Germline assignment: CDR1 GTSNPN and CDR2 SVGIG (reference sequence). The CDR3 is made up of 13 amino acids. The CDR3 bases are TGTGCCTGGAGTACTAGGGGATATCAGCTCCAGCATTTT. Translated, it gives CAWSTRGYQLQHF.